In this sample, the clone carrying this T cell receptor (beta chain) turned up a few times. These data originate in a study of blood T cell repertoires in COVID-19. Whole-study context: Sites in the United States, Italy and Spain provided acute and convalescent COVID-19 samples. PBMCs, B-cell-depleted T cells, or T cells were the source of the cDNA or gDNA that made up the material.

In the source study's methods: Reference gene primer amplification gave estimated nucleated cell counts. Sequencing was performed with immunoSEQ multiplex PCR; in TCRdb, only in-frame clones are kept and a portion is missing. D and trimming come from the DNA, and the V and J calls and clone size come from that table. The profile shows approximately 200,000 clones, just under 85% of them singletons. Germline assignment: CDR1 LNHDA and CDR2 SQIVND (reference sequence). J gave up 6 bases and V 3 bases, and 10 bases lay outside the gene matches. This CDR3 has 15 residues. The receptor comes from a human donor with acute or convalescent COVID-19. The donor label of this sample is uncertain. The sequencing input was peripheral blood. The genes are TRBV19 and TRBJ1-2; TRBD1 matches 7 bases. The DNA for the CDR3 is TGTGCCAGTAGTATCCTCGACAGGGTGTCAGATGGCTACACCTTC. It specifies CASSILDRVSDGYTF.